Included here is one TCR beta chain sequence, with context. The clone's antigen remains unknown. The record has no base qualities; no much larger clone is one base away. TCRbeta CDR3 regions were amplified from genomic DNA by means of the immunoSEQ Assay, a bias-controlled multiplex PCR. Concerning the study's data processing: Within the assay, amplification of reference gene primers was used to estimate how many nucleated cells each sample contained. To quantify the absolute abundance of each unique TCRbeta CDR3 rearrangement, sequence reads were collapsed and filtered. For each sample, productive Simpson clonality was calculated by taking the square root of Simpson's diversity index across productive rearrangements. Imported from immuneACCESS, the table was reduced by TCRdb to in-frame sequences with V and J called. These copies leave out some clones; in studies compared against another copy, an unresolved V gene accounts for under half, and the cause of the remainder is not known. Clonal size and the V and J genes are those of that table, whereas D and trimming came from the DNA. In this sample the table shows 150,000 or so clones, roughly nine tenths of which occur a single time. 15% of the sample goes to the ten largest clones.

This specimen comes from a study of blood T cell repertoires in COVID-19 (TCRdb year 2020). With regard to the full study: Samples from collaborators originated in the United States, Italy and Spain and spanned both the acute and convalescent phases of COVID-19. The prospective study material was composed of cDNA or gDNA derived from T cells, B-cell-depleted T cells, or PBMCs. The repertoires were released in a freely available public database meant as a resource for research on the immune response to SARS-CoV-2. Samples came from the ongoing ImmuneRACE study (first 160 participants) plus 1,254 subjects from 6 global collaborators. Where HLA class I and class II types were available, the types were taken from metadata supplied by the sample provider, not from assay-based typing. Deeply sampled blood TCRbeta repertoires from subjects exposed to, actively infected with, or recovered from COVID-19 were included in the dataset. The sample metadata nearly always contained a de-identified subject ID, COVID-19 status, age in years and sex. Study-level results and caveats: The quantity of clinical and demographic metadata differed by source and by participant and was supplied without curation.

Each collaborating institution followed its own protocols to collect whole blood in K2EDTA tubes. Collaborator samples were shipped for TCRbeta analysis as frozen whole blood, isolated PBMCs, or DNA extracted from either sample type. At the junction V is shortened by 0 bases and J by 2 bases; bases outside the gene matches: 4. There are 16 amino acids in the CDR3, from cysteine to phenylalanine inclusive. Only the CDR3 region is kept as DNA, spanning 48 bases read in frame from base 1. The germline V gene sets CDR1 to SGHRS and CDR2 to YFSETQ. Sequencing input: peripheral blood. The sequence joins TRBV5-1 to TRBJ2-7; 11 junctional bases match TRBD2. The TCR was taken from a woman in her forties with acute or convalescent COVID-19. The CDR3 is CASSLEFSGRAYEQYF. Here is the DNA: TGCGCCAGCAGCTTGGAGTTTAGCGGGAGGGCCTACGAGCAGTACTTC.